The entry below describes one TCR beta chain. The data were taken from a study of blood T cell repertoires in COVID-19. Turning to the study itself: Researchers got acute and convalescent COVID-19 samples from the United States, Italy and Spain. Sample material is recorded as cDNA or gDNA derived from T cells, B-cell-depleted T cells, or PBMCs.

Germline loops: CDR1 PRHDT, CDR2 FYEKMQ (reference sequence). J lost 1 base, V lost 5 bases, and 7 bases had no gene match. This CDR3 contains 15 residues. Study processing details: Nucleated cell number was recorded as an estimate derived from reference gene primer amplification. Using immunoSEQ multiplex PCR, the repertoire was profiled, and TCRdb retains in-frame clones only, with some absent. The DNA gave D and trimming, while V, J and clone size come from that table. The table records 310,000 or so clones, roughly 88% of them present only once. This chain connects TRBV13 to TRBJ2-7, with TRBD2 identical over 8 bases. The origin of this receptor is a woman in her forties or fifties with active or convalescent COVID-19. Material for sequencing was peripheral blood. The CDR3 reads CASSPGLAESYEQYF. The CDR3, as DNA: TGTGCCAGCAGCCCAGGACTAGCTGAGTCCTACGAGCAGTACTTC.